This T cell receptor (beta chain) derives from a study of cytomegalovirus exposure and HLA in healthy donors. Overall study: Some 85 million unique TCRs, all from HLA-typed donors, were included in an early release of the data.

V dropped 1 base and J dropped 5; count of bases not matched to a gene: 3. The CDR3 has 16 amino acids. The germline CDR1 and CDR2 sequences are SGHTA and FQGNSA. Study-wide results and limits: Reportedly, HLA-A and HLA-B alleles of most subjects were accurately predicted from TCR beta.

PCR involved 60 Vbeta and 13 Jbeta primers. Sequencing used immunoSEQ multiplex PCR; TCRdb keeps in-frame clones, though not all of them. This table holds 110,000 to 150,000 clones, 77% found once. With respect to this clone: The antigen is unknown.

The sample consisted of PBMCs. The clonotype was recovered from a male donor in good health and CMV-seronegative. The J gene is TRBJ2-2, the V gene TRBV7-2; 11 bases are a match to TRBD2. Here the CDR3 DNA reads TGTGCCAGCAGCTTAGTAGCGGGAGGGCGTACCGGGGAGCTGTTTTTT. Translation: CASSLVAGGRTGELFF. Full variable domain (outside the CDR3, taken from reference TRBV7-2 and TRBJ2-2): GAGVSQSPSNKVTEKGKDVELRCDPISGHTALYWYRQSLGQGLEFLIYFQGNSAPDKSGLPSDRFSAERTGGSVSTLTIQRTQQEDSAVYLCASSLVAGGRTGELFFGEGSRLTVL.